The rows below give T cell receptor beta chains drawn from one sample of a study of blood T cell repertoires in COVID-19. Clones were sequenced by immunoSEQ multiplex PCR, and TCRdb holds only the in-frame ones, with some missing. Here the sample spans 150,000 to 200,000 clones, 80% to 90% being singletons. The specimen was peripheral blood. The receptors stem from a human donor with active or convalescent COVID-19. The donor label of this sample is uncertain. The CDR3 runs from the conserved cysteine through the conserved F or W. A D gene is named only where the DNA matches it firmly. Rows give clone size only sometimes, using once, few, many, or a class for an expanded clone.

d_gene	abundance	v_gene	j_gene	CDR3nt	CDR3aa
.	.	TRBV4-2	TRBJ2-7	TGTGCCAGCAGCAATCTCCAGTCCTACGAGCAGTACTTC	CASSNLQSYEQYF
.	.	TRBV7-9	TRBJ2-2	TGTGCCAGCAGCGCCAGGGTTGGGTACACCGGGGAGCTGTTTTTT	CASSARVGYTGELFF
.	.	TRBV5-6	TRBJ2-1	TGTGCCAGCAGCCTCACTCTGAGCTCCTACAATGAGCAGTTCTTC	CASSLTLSSYNEQFF
.	.	TRBV7-3	TRBJ2-2	TGTGCCAGCAGCCCGACAGGAAAGAACACCGGGGAGCTGTTTTTT	CASSPTGKNTGELFF
.	.	TRBV5-1	TRBJ2-5	TGCGCCAGCAGCTTGGGAGGGGGAGAGACCCAGTACTTC	CASSLGGGETQYF
TRBD1	medium-sized	TRBV6-5	TRBJ2-7	TGTGCCAGCAGCCGGGACAGGGGATCCTACGAGCAGTACTTC	CASSRDRGSYEQYF
TRBD2	.	TRBV27	TRBJ2-1	TGTGCCAGCAGTCCCCCTAGCGGATACTCCTACAATGAGCAGTTCTTC	CASSPPSGYSYNEQFF
.	.	TRBV7-2	TRBJ1-4	TGTGCCAGCAGCTTAGCAATATCAACTAATGAAAAACTGTTTTTT	CASSLAISTNEKLFF
.	.	TRBV20-1	TRBJ1-1	TGCAGTGCACCAAAGGAGGTTGAAGCTTTCTTT	CSAPKEVEAFF
TRBD2	once	TRBV5-1	TRBJ2-7	TGCGCCAGCAGCTTGAGGACTAGCGGGAGCTACGAGCAGTACTTC	CASSLRTSGSYEQYF
.	.	TRBV30	TRBJ1-3	TGTGCCTGGAACGGGGACTTCGGAAACACCATATATTTT	CAWNGDFGNTIYF
.	.	TRBV11-3	TRBJ2-3	TGTGCCAGCAGCTTAGACGGCGGGGGCACAGATACGCAGTATTTT	CASSLDGGGTDTQYF
TRBD1	.	TRBV28	TRBJ1-5	TGTGCCAGCAGTTCACTCCCCCTTTTAGGGGGCTTCCAGCATTTT	CASSSLPLLGGFQHF
.	.	TRBV4-2	TRBJ2-7	TGTGCCAGCAGCCAGGGAAGGGGCGGGGACTACGAGCAGTACTTC	CASSQGRGGDYEQYF
.	.	TRBV7-2	TRBJ2-7	TGTGCCAGCAGCTTCAGCGAACACTACGAGCAGTACTTC	CASSFSEHYEQYF
TRBD2	.	TRBV27	TRBJ2-5	TGTGCCAGCAGCCCTAGCGGGCGGGGGGGCTGGGAGACCCAGTACTTC	CASSPSGRGGWETQYF
.	.	TRBV5-5	TRBJ1-2	TGTGCCAGCAGCTTGGCCCCCATAGCTAACTATGGCTACACCTTC	CASSLAPIANYGYTF
TRBD2	.	TRBV30	TRBJ2-3	TGTGCCTGGAGAAGACTAGCGAGCACAGATACGCAGTATTTT	CAWRRLASTDTQYF
.	.	TRBV6-5	TRBJ1-6	TGTGCCAGCAGTTCCTCCACAGGGAGTTCACCCCTCCACTTT	CASSSSTGSSPLHF
.	.	TRBV5-1	TRBJ2-5	TGCGCCAGCAGACCCCAAGCTCTTCAAGAGACCCAGTACTTC	CASRPQALQETQYF
TRBD1	.	TRBV19	TRBJ2-7	TGTGCCAGTAGCCACCGGCGGGGACAGGGGGCCTACGAGCAGTACTTC	CASSHRRGQGAYEQYF
TRBD2	.	TRBV7-2	TRBJ2-7	TGTGCCAGCAGCCTAACGGGACTAGTCTACGAGCAGTACTTC	CASSLTGLVYEQYF
.	.	TRBV15	TRBJ2-2	TGTGCCGTCGGAGGCACCGGGGAGCTGTTTTTT	CAVGGTGELFF
TRBD1	.	TRBV28	TRBJ1-1	TGTGCCAGCAGTTTACAGGGGGGGAACACTGAAGCTTTCTTT	CASSLQGGNTEAFF
.	once	TRBV12-3/TRBV12-4	TRBJ1-2	TGTGCCAGCAGCGTTTGGGGGCACTATGGCTACACCTTC	CASSVWGHYGYTF
.	once	TRBV2	TRBJ2-7	TGTGCCAGCAGTGAATCGGCGGGCCGGAACTACGAGCAGTACTTC	CASSESAGRNYEQYF
.	.	TRBV5-4	TRBJ1-2	TGTGCCAGCAGCTTGTATTCCGGCTACACCTTC	CASSLYSGYTF
.	.	TRBV6-5	TRBJ2-2	TGTGCCAGCAGTTATTCCGGGTTGGACACCGGGGAGCTGTTTTTT	CASSYSGLDTGELFF
.	.	TRBV7-9	TRBJ2-3	TGTGCCAGCAGCCCATCAGGGTCAGATACGCAGTATTTT	CASSPSGSDTQYF
.	.	TRBV29-1	TRBJ2-6	TGCAGCGTTGATGTTCGTCTCTCTGGGGCCAACGTCCTGACTTTC	CSVDVRLSGANVLTF
.	.	TRBV7-9	TRBJ1-2	TGTGCCAGCACCCAGGGGTGGGGAGCTAACTATGGCTACACCTTC	CASTQGWGANYGYTF
.	.	TRBV5-1	TRBJ2-7	TGCGCCAGCAGCGCTAGCTACGAGCAGTACTTC	CASSASYEQYF
TRBD2	.	TRBV19	TRBJ2-2	TGTGCCAGTAGTATAGGGACTAGTCGGGGGGAGCTGTTTTTT	CASSIGTSRGELFF
.	.	TRBV7-3	TRBJ2-1	TGTGCCAGCAGCCTAGACTCCTACAATGAGCAGTTCTTC	CASSLDSYNEQFF
.	.	TRBV7-3	TRBJ2-2	TGTGCCAGCAGCTCCGCTGCACGGACCGGGGAGCTGTTTTTT	CASSSAARTGELFF
.	once	TRBV21-1	TRBJ2-5	TGTGCCAGCAGCAACAGTGGCGGACAAGAGACCCAGTACTTC	CASSNSGGQETQYF
TRBD1	.	TRBV19	TRBJ1-2	TGTGCCAGTAGTATTGGGGACAGCCATCGGTATGGCTACACCTTC	CASSIGDSHRYGYTF
.	.	TRBV9	TRBJ2-1	TGTGCCAGCAGCGTGAGAGAGGGTACCTACAATGAGCAGTTCTTC	CASSVREGTYNEQFF
TRBD1	.	TRBV27	TRBJ2-3	TGTGCCAGCCAACTCAGGGGGAGACAAATCACAAAAAACACAGATACGCAGTATTTT	CASQLRGRQITKNTDTQYF
.	.	TRBV5-4	TRBJ1-3	TGTGCCAGCAGCTCGACCACAGTTAACTCTGGAAACACCATATATTTT	CASSSTTVNSGNTIYF
.	.	TRBV12-3/TRBV12-4	TRBJ1-1	TGTGCCAGCGGAATTGGGGCAGGGGCTGAAGCTTTCTTT	CASGIGAGAEAFF
.	.	TRBV19	TRBJ2-5	TGTGCCAGTAGTACCCCCCCCAAAGAGACCCAGTACTTC	CASSTPPKETQYF
.	once	TRBV5-1	TRBJ1-2	TGCGCCAGCAGCGTAGCTGTCACAACGAACTATGGCTACACCTTC	CASSVAVTTNYGYTF
TRBD2	.	TRBV6-5	TRBJ2-3	TGTGCCAGCCGTAGCGGGGGTCAGCAGTATTTT	CASRSGGQQYF